These T cell receptor beta chains were read from a single sample in a study of early T cells in non-severe SARS-CoV-2 infection. From the 5' RACE reads, TCRdb called clonotypes with MiXCR, one entry per CDR3 protein. The profile covers 80,000 to 100,000 distinct CDR3 sequences, with around an eighth appearing a single time and about 7% taken by the ten largest. The material sequenced was whole blood. All receptors come from an adult who was a healthcare worker with PCR-confirmed SARS-CoV-2 infection or an uninfected control (not recorded which). Both conserved end residues are part of each CDR3. Fields, in order: CDR3 length, D gene, J gene, V gene, CDR3 protein. The D gene is left open where the match is weak.

>12|NA|TRBJ2-3|TRBV6-5
CASSPESGTQYF
>13|NA|TRBJ1-3|TRBV5-1
CASSPSARNTIYF
>13|NA|TRBJ1-1|TRBV6-5
CASSYTRYTEAFF
>13|NA|TRBJ1-4|TRBV12-3/TRBV12-4
CASSLWRNEKLFF
>16|TRBD2|TRBJ2-5|TRBV20-1
CSANPDAAGGGETQYF
>14|NA|TRBJ1-6|TRBV5-1
CASSLQGGGSPLHF
>13|NA|TRBJ1-4|TRBV5-4
CASSDGLEEKLFF
>15|TRBD1|TRBJ1-2|TRBV11-2
CASSLAARDSYGYTF
>18|TRBD2|TRBJ2-7|TRBV19
CASSKGSAGLRGPYEQYF
>11|NA|TRBJ2-2|TRBV7-9
CASSPLGELFF
>16|TRBD2|TRBJ2-1|TRBV7-6
CASSLLSGSSYNEQFF
>15|NA|TRBJ1-2|TRBV11-2
CASSSYREEGYGYTF
>18|TRBD2|TRBJ2-1|TRBV7-2
CASSKDSGLAGRHNEQFF
>17|TRBD2|TRBJ2-7|TRBV12-3/TRBV12-4
CASSSENSSGKRYEQYF
>14|NA|TRBJ1-2|TRBV6-5
CASSSLAGPFAYTF
>14|NA|TRBJ2-1|TRBV7-2
CASSESSIYNEQFF
>16|NA|TRBJ2-3|TRBV19
CASSVSWRAGTDTQYF
>14|NA|TRBJ1-1|TRBV6-2/TRBV6-3
CASHRAAMNTEAFF
>13|NA|TRBJ1-5|TRBV18
CASATTSNQPQHF
>11|NA|TRBJ2-1|TRBV7-9
CASSRLNEQFF
>15|NA|TRBJ1-5|TRBV5-1
CASSLEGISNQPQHF
>14|NA|TRBJ1-2|TRBV6-2/TRBV6-3
CASTKVGGSYGYTF
>13|NA|TRBJ1-5|TRBV7-2
CASSARGFGPQHF
>13|NA|TRBJ2-1|TRBV4-2
CASSQGTYHEQFF
>16|NA|TRBJ1-3|TRBV30
CAWRSTGPNSGNTIYF
>14|TRBD2|TRBJ2-5|TRBV4-1
CASSQASGSSTQYF
>15|TRBD2|TRBJ2-2|TRBV7-6
CASSFSGVGTGELFF
>14|NA|TRBJ1-1|TRBV7-8
CASSLPGVNTEAFF
>13|NA|TRBJ2-2|TRBV7-2
CASSLWNTGELFF
>15|NA|TRBJ1-5|TRBV2
CASRPGTFSNQPQHF
>12|NA|TRBJ2-1|TRBV20-1
CSADLSTNEQFF
>13|NA|TRBJ2-4|TRBV7-8
CASSLDTKNIQYF
>15|TRBD1|TRBJ2-7|TRBV7-2
CASSFPDRGLYEQYF
>13|NA|TRBJ1-1|TRBV10-3
CAISRQVNTEAFF
>15|NA|TRBJ2-7|TRBV30
CAWTSGIRRSYEQYF
>17|TRBD2|TRBJ2-2|TRBV14
CASSQDASGSFTGELFF
>13|NA|TRBJ2-3|TRBV5-1
CASSFTLTDTQYF
>14|NA|TRBJ2-1|TRBV6-5
CASSYGDPQGEQFF
>15|NA|TRBJ2-3|TRBV20-1
CSAKNYQRSTDTQYF
>14|NA|TRBJ2-2|TRBV7-3
CASSPQGATGELFF
>13|NA|TRBJ2-7|TRBV7-6
CASSPGPNYEQYF
>15|NA|TRBJ1-1|TRBV20-1
CSARDSAHRNTEAFF
>13|NA|TRBJ2-7|TRBV5-1
CASRLTRDHEQYF
>14|NA|TRBJ1-5|TRBV10-3
CAISALGGDQPQHF
>15|NA|TRBJ2-1|TRBV11-3
CASSLGATSYNEQFF